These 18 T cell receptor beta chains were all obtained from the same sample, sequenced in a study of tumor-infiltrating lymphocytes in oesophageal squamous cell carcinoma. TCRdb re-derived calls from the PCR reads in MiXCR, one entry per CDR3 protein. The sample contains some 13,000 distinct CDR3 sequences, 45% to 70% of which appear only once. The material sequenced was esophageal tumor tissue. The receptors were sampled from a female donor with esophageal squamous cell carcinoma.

The CDR3: CASSPRVPLSLIYEQYF. The CDR3 nucleotides are TGCGCCAGCAGCCCCAGGGTTCCACTCTCCCTTATCTACGAGCAGTACTTC. V and J are TRBV4-1 and TRBJ2-5, with D maybe TRBD1 (5 bases). The J call is in doubt because the DNA end fits TRBJ2-7 better. CDR1 is MGHRA and CDR2 is YSYEKL in the germline V gene. The CDR3 sequence is 17 residues long.

In DNA, the CDR3 is TGTGCCAGCAGTACAGGGATCTACAATGAGCAGTTCTTC. This translates into CASSTGIYNEQFF. V gene TRBV12-3 or TRBV12-4 combines with J gene TRBJ2-7, with a possible D match to TRBD1 (6 bases). With the DNA end fitting TRBJ2-1 better, the J assignment may be wrong. There are 13 residues in the CDR3.

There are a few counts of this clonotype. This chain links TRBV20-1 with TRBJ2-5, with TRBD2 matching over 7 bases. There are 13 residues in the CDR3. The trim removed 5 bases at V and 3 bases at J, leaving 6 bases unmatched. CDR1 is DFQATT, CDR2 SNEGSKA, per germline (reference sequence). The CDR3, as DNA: TGCAGTGCTGTGATGGGGGGGGAAGAGACCCAGTACTTC. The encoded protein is CSAVMGGEETQYF.

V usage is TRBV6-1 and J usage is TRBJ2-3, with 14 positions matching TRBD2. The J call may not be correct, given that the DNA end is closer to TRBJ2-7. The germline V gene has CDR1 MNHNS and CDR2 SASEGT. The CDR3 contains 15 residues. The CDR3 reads CASNRGLAGVAEQYF. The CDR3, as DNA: TGTGCCAGCAATAGGGGACTAGCGGGGGTTGCCGAGCAGTACTTC.

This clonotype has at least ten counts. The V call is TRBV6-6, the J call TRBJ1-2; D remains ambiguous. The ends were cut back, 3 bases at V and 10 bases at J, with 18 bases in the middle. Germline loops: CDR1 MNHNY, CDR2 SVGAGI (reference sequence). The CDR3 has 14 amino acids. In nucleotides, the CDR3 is TGTGCCAGCAGTTATTCCCCTACCGGCAACCCCTACACCTTC. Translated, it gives CASSYSPTGNPYTF.

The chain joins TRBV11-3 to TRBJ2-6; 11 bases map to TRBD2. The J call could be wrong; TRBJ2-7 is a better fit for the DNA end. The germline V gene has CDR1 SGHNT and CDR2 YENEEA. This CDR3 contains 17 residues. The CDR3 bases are TGTGCCAGCAGCTTAACTGCCGGGACTAGCGGAACGGGAGAGCAGTACTTC. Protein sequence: CASSLTAGTSGTGEQYF.

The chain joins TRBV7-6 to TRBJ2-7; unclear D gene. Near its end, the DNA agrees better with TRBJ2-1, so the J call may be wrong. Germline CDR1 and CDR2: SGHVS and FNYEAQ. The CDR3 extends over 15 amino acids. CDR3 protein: CASGTRAPRDNEQFF. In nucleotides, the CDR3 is TGTGCCAGCGGAACGAGAGCACCCCGGGACAATGAGCAGTTCTTC.

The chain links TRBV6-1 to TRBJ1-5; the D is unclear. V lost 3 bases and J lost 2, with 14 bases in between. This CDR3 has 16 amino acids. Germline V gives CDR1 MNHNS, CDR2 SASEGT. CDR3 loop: CASSEYWVWGNQPQHF. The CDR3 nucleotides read TGTGCCAGCAGTGAGTACTGGGTTTGGGGCAATCAGCCCCAGCATTTT.

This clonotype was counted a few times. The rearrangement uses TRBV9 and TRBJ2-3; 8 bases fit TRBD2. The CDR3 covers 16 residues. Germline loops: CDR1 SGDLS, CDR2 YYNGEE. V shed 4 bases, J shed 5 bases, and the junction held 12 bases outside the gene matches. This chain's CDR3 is CASSFGLAPAGDTQYF. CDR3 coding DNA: TGTGCCAGCAGCTTCGGACTAGCCCCAGCGGGAGATACGCAGTATTTT.

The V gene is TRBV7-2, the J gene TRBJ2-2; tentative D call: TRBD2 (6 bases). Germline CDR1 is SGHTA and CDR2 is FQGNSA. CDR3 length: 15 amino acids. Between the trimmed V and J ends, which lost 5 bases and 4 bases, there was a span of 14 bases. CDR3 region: CASSPLTSFTGELFF. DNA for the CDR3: TGTGCCAGCAGCCCCTTGACTAGTTTCACCGGGGAGCTGTTTTTT.

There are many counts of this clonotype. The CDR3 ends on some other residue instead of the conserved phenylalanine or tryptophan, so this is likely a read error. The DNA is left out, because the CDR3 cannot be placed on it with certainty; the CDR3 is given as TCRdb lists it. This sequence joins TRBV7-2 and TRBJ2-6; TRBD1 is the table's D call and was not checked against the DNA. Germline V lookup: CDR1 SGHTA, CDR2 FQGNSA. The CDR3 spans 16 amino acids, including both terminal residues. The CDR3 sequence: CASSLQAGANEQFFGA.

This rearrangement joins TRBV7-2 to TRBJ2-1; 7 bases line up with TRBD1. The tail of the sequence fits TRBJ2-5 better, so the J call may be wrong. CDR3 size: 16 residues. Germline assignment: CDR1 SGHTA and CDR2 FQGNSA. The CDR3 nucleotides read TGTGCCAGCAGCTTATCCGGGACAGAGAGGGGAGAGACCCAGTACTTC. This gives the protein CASSLSGTERGETQYF.

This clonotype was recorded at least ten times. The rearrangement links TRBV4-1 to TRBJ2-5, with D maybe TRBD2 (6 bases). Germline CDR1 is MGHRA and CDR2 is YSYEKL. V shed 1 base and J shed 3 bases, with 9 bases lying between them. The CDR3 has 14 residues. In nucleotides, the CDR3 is TGCGCCAGCAGCCAAGGGAGGGCAAAAGAGACCCAGTACTTC. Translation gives CASSQGRAKETQYF.

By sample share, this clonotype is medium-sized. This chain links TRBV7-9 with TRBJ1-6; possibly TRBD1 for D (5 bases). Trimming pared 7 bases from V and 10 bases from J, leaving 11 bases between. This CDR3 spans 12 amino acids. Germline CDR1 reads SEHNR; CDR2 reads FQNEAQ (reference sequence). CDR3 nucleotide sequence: TGTGCCAGCAAGACAGAGCACTCACCCCTCCACTTT. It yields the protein CASKTEHSPLHF.

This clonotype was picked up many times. The DNA for the CDR3 is TGTGCCAGCAGCCAGTGGGGATTATGGGCCACGGAGACCCAGTACTTC. It yields the protein CASSQWGLWATETQYF. The chain recombines TRBV5-4 with TRBJ2-5; D is unresolved. The CDR3 has 16 residues. Germline CDR1 reads SGHNT; CDR2 reads YYREEE (reference sequence). The V end lost 4 bases, the J end lost 5 bases, and 21 bases lay between the germline ends.

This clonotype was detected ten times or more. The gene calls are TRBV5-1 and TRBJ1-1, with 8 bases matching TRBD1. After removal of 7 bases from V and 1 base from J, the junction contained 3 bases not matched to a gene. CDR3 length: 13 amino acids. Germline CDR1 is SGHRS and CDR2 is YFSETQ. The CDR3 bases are TGCGCCAGCCAGGGGGCGGGGAACACTGAAGCTTTCTTT. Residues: CASQGAGNTEAFF.

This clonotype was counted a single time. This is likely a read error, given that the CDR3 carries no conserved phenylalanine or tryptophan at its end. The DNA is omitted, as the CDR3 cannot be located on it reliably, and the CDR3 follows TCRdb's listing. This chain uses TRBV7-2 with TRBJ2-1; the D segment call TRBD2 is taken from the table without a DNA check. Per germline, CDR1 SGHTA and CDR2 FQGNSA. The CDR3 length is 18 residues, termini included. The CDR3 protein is CASSLGQAGLPYEQYFGA.

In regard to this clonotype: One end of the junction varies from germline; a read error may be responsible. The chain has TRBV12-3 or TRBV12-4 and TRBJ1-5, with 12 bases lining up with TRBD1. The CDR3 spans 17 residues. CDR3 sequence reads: CAGSLGGQGALFQPQHF. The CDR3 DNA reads TGTGCCGGCAGTTTAGGGGGACAGGGGGCCTTATTTCAGCCCCAGCATTTT.